One sample yielded the 21 T cell receptor beta chains listed below, sequenced in a study of response to subunit inactivated influenza vaccine. TCRdb independently ran MiXCR on the RT-PCR reads; one entry per CDR3 protein. The table records about 190,000 distinct CDR3 sequences, approximately 15% of them present only once. Sequenced here: CD8+ T cells sorted from PBMCs, sampled roughly 5 days after vaccination. The source of these receptors is a man aged 50 to 59 who received an inactivated influenza vaccine.

There are a few counts of this clonotype. The CDR3 is CSASVGRVNSYEQYF. The CDR3 region has the DNA TGCAGTGCTAGTGTAGGGCGGGTCAACTCCTACGAGCAGTACTTC. This rearrangement joins TRBV20-1 to TRBJ2-7, with D perhaps TRBD2 (5 bases). The CDR3 covers 15 residues. Germline V gives CDR1 DFQATT, CDR2 SNEGSKA (reference sequence). Trimming removed 3 bases from V and 0 bases from J, with 15 bases in between.

This clonotype was counted only a few times. CDR3 region: CASRAETGANVLTF. For the CDR3, the DNA is TGTGCCAGCAGAGCCGAAACTGGGGCCAACGTCCTGACTTTC. The chain couples TRBV2 to TRBJ2-6; D not resolved. Looked up from germline, CDR1 is SNHLY and CDR2 is FYNNEI. CDR3 length: 14 residues. Trimming took 6 bases from V and 2 from J, leaving 8 bases between them. The whole variable domain, remainder taken from reference TRBV2 and TRBJ2-6, is EPEVTQTPSHQVTQMGQEVILRCVPISNHLYFYWYRQILGQKVEFLVSFYNNEISEKSEIFDDQFSVERPDGSNFTLKIRSTKLEDSAMYFCASRAETGANVLTFGAGSRLTVL.

The chain carries TRBV2 and TRBJ2-1; TRBD2 matches at 7 bases. Germline lookup yields CDR1 SNHLY and CDR2 FYNNEI. With 2 bases clipped from V and 8 bases from J, the junction kept 3 bases outside the gene matches. The CDR3 is made up of 13 amino acids. The CDR3 protein is CASSELAGDEQFF. CDR3 in DNA: TGTGCCAGCAGTGAATTGGCGGGAGATGAGCAGTTCTTC.

This clonotype was detected a few times. The chain is built from TRBV6-2 or TRBV6-3 and TRBJ1-2, with a tentative D call TRBD1 (5 bases). Trimming took 4 bases from V and 3 from J, leaving 12 bases between them. The CDR3 covers 14 residues. Looked up from germline, CDR1 is MNHEY and CDR2 is SVGEGT. The CDR3 DNA reads TGTGCCAGCAGTTTCCTGGGACGGGACTATGGCTACACCTTC. Protein sequence: CASSFLGRDYGYTF.

This rearrangement joins TRBV7-9 to TRBJ2-5; tentatively, D is TRBD2 (7 bases). Trimming cost V 4 bases and J 1 base, with 13 bases left between them. In germline, CDR1 is SEHNR, CDR2 FQNEAQ (reference sequence). This CDR3 is 15 amino acids long. The CDR3 protein is CASSSGRGTQETQYF. As DNA, the CDR3 is TGTGCCAGCAGCTCGGGGAGGGGGACCCAAGAGACCCAGTACTTC.

This clonotype was seen a few times. The rearrangement joins TRBV19 to TRBJ2-1; TRBD2 agrees at 8 bases. The germline gives CDR1 LNHDA, CDR2 SQIVND (reference sequence). The CDR3 spans 17 residues. J lost 3 bases, V lost 3 bases, and 10 bases had no gene match. The CDR3 bases are TGTGCCAGTAGTATGACGGCGTCTAGCGGGCACTACAATGAGCAGTTCTTC. This gives the protein CASSMTASSGHYNEQFF.

This clonotype was seen a few times. This rearrangement joins TRBV9 to TRBJ2-3; a weak D match, TRBD1 (6 bases). Per germline, CDR1 SGDLS and CDR2 YYNGEE. The CDR3 covers 14 residues. The V gene lost 6 bases and the J gene lost 1 base, with 12 bases spanning the gap. The CDR3 DNA is TGTGCCAGCAATTCAGGGGTTGGCACAGATACGCAGTATTTT. Its protein product is CASNSGVGTDTQYF.

This clonotype was recorded a few times. In DNA, the CDR3 is TGTGCCAGCAGTTTCTCATGGACAGGGAATAACTATGGCTACACCTTC. Translating gives CASSFSWTGNNYGYTF. This sequence joins TRBV27 and TRBJ1-2; TRBD1 agrees at 8 bases. The CDR3 runs 16 residues. V was pared by 3 bases and J by 1 base, with 7 bases of the junction left unmatched. The germline CDR1 and CDR2 sequences are MNHEY and SMNVEV (reference sequence).

The table lists this clonotype with a few counts. This sequence joins TRBV4-1 and TRBJ2-7; 12 nucleotides line up with TRBD1. Germline lookup yields CDR1 MGHRA and CDR2 YSYEKL. This CDR3 contains 16 residues. The junction had 5 bases not matched to a gene; V was cut back by 0 bases and J by 5 bases. The CDR3 bases are TGCGCCAGCAGCCAAGATGAGGGGACAGGGGGCGACGAGCAGTACTTC. The encoded protein is CASSQDEGTGGDEQYF.

At least ten counts were recorded for this clonotype. The chain employs TRBV6-1 and TRBJ2-7; D is uncertain. In germline, CDR1 is MNHNS, CDR2 SASEGT. The CDR3 loop spans 12 amino acids. Trimming cost V 2 bases and J 3 bases, with 5 bases left between them. The CDR3 protein is CASSEFGYEQYF. The CDR3 coding sequence is TGTGCCAGCAGTGAATTTGGCTACGAGCAGTACTTC.

The rearrangement links TRBV27 to TRBJ2-7, with TRBD2 matching over 7 bases. Germline CDR1 is MNHEY and CDR2 is SMNVEV (reference sequence). The CDR3 contains 14 residues. Unmatched junction bases numbered 3, after V lost 2 bases and J lost 2 bases. Here the CDR3 DNA reads TGTGCCAGCAGTTTACGAGGACTAGCCTACGAGCAGTACTTC. It yields the protein CASSLRGLAYEQYF.

The chain recombines TRBV19 with TRBJ2-7; 10 bases align to TRBD1. V was clipped by 0 bases and J by 1 base; unmatched bases: 3. This CDR3 spans 16 amino acids. Germline V gene data show CDR1 as LNHDA and CDR2 as SQIVND (reference sequence). The CDR3 nucleotides are TGTGCCAGTAGTATAGAGCCGGGACAGGGGTCCTACGAGCAGTACTTC. This sequence encodes CASSIEPGQGSYEQYF.

The chain has TRBV2 and TRBJ1-2, with 9 nucleotides matching TRBD1. The CDR3 loop spans 15 amino acids. Germline V lookup: CDR1 SNHLY, CDR2 FYNNEI. V lost 6 bases, J lost 0 bases, and 5 bases stayed unmatched. CDR3 nucleotides: TGTGCCAGCAGACCCGGGACAGGGCCTAACTATGGCTACACCTTC. Residues: CASRPGTGPNYGYTF.

This clonotype was counted between two and nine times. The chain has TRBV20-1 and TRBJ2-1, with unresolved D. Trimming left V 0 bases short and J 3 bases short, with 12 bases between. The CDR3 runs 15 residues. From germline, CDR1 is DFQATT and CDR2 SNEGSKA (reference sequence). CDR3 sequence: CSARDPDAGYNEQFF. CDR3 sequence (DNA): TGCAGTGCTAGAGACCCTGACGCAGGCTACAATGAGCAGTTCTTC.

The chain recombines TRBV4-3 with TRBJ2-5, with no clear D. Germline CDR1 LGHNA, CDR2 YSLEER. This CDR3 spans 15 amino acids. Trimming removed 0 bases at V and 5 bases at J, with 13 bases between. The CDR3 DNA reads TGCGCCAGCAGCCAAGAGGCGACCCGGCGGGAGACCCAGTACTTC. Translation: CASSQEATRRETQYF.

This clonotype was picked up a small number of times. V and J are TRBV28 and TRBJ2-1; D possibly corresponds to TRBD1 (6 bases). The CDR3 contains 13 residues. Per germline, CDR1 MDHEN and CDR2 SYDVKM. V lost 7 bases and J lost 4, with 11 bases in between. The chain's CDR3 is CASKAQGYNEQFF. The CDR3 DNA reads as TGTGCCAGCAAAGCCCAGGGGTACAATGAGCAGTTCTTC.

This clonotype was counted many times. The CDR3 spells CASSPRLAGDNEQFF. DNA for the CDR3: TGTGCCAGCAGTCCACGACTAGCGGGGGACAATGAGCAGTTCTTC. The chain uses TRBV13 and TRBJ2-1, with TRBD2 matching over 12 bases. This CDR3 contains 15 residues. From germline, CDR1 is PRHDT and CDR2 FYEKMQ (reference sequence). V lost 6 bases and J lost 5; bases outside the gene matches: 5.

V gene TRBV4-2 combines with J gene TRBJ2-3; 7 bases are a match to TRBD2. V lost 2 bases to trimming and J lost 5 bases; unmatched junction nucleotides: 10. The CDR3 spans 16 residues. Germline V gene lookup returns CDR1 LGHNA and CDR2 YNFKEQ. The CDR3 DNA reads TGTGCCAGCAGCCAAAGTACGCGGGAGCGAATAGATACGCAGTATTTT. The encoded protein is CASSQSTRERIDTQYF.

The CDR3 sequence: CASSFAGRNYEQYF. CDR3 sequence (DNA): TGTGCCAGCAGCTTTGCGGGACGCAACTACGAGCAGTACTTC. J is TRBJ2-7 and V is TRBV7-8; a weak D match, TRBD2 (6 bases). The CDR3 has 14 amino acids. Germline CDR1 is SGHVS and CDR2 is FQNEAQ. Trimming left V 3 bases short and J 3 bases short, with 12 bases between.

A word on this clonotype: This CDR3 fails to terminate in the conserved phenylalanine or tryptophan, so it likely reflects a read error. This rearrangement joins TRBV6-1 to TRBJ2-5; 8 nucleotides line up with TRBD2. CDR1 is MNHNS, CDR2 SASEGT, per germline. The length of the CDR3 is 16 residues. V lost 6 bases to trimming and J lost 5 bases; unmatched junction nucleotides: 14. CDR3 sequence reads: CASSRWAGGMGETQYL. The CDR3 region has the DNA TGTGCCAGCAGCCGCTGGGCGGGAGGAATGGGGGAGACCCAGTACTTA.

This chain links TRBV7-9 with TRBJ2-7, with 7 bases identical to TRBD1. Germline V gene lookup returns CDR1 SEHNR and CDR2 FQNEAQ (reference sequence). V lost 5 bases, J lost 4 bases, and 11 bases stayed unmatched. CDR3 length: 15 residues. This CDR3 is CASSPMTGFFYEQYF. The CDR3 nucleotides are TGTGCCAGCAGCCCGATGACAGGGTTTTTTTACGAGCAGTACTTC.